The 2 T cell receptor beta chains below were found in one sample sequenced in a study of Graves' ophthalmopathy and Graves' hyperthyroidism. Amplified material comprised TCR beta CDR3 regions derived from RNA transcripts. First-round RT-PCR employed HTBI primers, with a second-round multiplex PCR after it. Each CDR3 protein is one row after TCRdb ran MiXCR on the multiplex PCR reads. The table includes approximately 640,000 distinct CDR3 sequences, about two fifths detected once. The sequencing sample was made of peripheral blood. The receptors come from an adult man with Graves' ophthalmopathy.

This chain links TRBV25-1 with TRBJ1-1, with D maybe TRBD1 (6 bases). Per the germline V gene, CDR1 is MGHDK and CDR2 is SYGVNS. V shed 6 bases and J shed 0 bases, with 26 bases lying between them. There are 19 residues in the CDR3. The CDR3 is CASSLAGGPIGGMNTEAFF. The CDR3 DNA sequence: TGTGCCAGCAGCTTGGCGGGAGGGCCCATCGGGGGCATGAACACTGAAGCTTTCTTT.

A note on this clonotype: The germline gene is not matched at one end of the junction; a read error may be the cause. V gene TRBV10-2 combines with J gene TRBJ2-7; 8 bases map to TRBD2. Looked up from germline, CDR1 is WSHSY and CDR2 is SAAADI. The CDR3 has 14 residues. CDR3 DNA: TGTGCCAGCAGTTTGGTGGGACTAGGCTACGAGCAGTACTTC. The encoded protein is CASSLVGLGYEQYF.